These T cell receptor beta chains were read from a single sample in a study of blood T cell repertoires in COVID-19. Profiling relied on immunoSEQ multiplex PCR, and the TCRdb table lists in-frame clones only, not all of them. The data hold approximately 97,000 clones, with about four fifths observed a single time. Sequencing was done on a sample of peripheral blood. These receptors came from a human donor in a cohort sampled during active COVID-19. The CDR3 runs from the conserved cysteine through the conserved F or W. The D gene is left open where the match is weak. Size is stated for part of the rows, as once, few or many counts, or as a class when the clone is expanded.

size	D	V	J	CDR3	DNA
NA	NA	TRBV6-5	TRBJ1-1	CASSQQGREAFF	TGTGCCAGCAGTCAACAGGGCCGTGAAGCTTTCTTT
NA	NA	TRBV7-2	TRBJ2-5	CASTARLGGGERDQETQYF	TGTGCCAGCACCGCCCGATTGGGGGGGGGCGAGAGAGACCAAGAGACCCAGTACTTC
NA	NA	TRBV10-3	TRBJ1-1	CAISLQGMNTEAFF	TGTGCCATCAGCCTACAGGGTATGAACACTGAAGCTTTCTTT
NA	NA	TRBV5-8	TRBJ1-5	CASSVLSNQPQHF	TGTGCCAGCAGCGTACTTAGCAATCAGCCCCAGCATTTT
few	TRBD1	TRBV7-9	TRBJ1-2	CASSSWMGQSFYGYTF	TGTGCCAGCAGCTCCTGGATGGGACAGTCCTTCTATGGCTACACCTTC
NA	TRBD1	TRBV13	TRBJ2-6	CASSLQGAAGANVLTF	TGTGCCAGCAGCTTACAGGGGGCGGCTGGGGCCAACGTCCTGACTTTC
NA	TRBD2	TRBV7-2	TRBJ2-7	CASSITSGGAVQYF	TGTGCCAGCAGCATTACTAGCGGGGGGGCGGTGCAGTACTTC
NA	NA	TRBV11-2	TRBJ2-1	CASSPYQGSYNEQFF	TGTGCCAGCAGCCCCTATCAGGGATCCTACAATGAGCAGTTCTTC
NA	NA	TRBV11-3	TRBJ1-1	CASSLGGGESFF	TGTGCCAGCAGCTTAGGGGGCGGTGAGTCTTTCTTT
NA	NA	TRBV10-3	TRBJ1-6	CAISEIGGSPLHF	TGTGCCATCAGTGAGATCGGGGGGTCACCCCTCCACTTT
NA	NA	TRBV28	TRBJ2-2	CASTLRGTLNTGELFF	TGTGCCAGCACCCTGCGGGGAACCCTTAACACCGGGGAGCTGTTTTTT
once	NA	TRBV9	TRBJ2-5	CASSVGGETQYF	TGTGCCAGCAGCGTGGGCGGGGAGACCCAGTACTTC
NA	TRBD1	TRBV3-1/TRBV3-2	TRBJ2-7	CASRERQGGSYEQYF	TGTGCCAGCAGGGAAAGACAGGGTGGGTCCTACGAGCAGTACTTC
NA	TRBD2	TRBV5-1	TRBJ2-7	CASRRQLADEQYF	TGCGCCAGCAGGCGCCAGCTAGCGGATGAGCAGTACTTC
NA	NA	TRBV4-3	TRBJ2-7	CASSPGEGGYEQYF	TGCGCCAGCAGCCCAGGAGAGGGCGGGTACGAGCAGTACTTC
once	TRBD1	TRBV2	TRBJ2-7	CASSEQGTGGTEQYF	TGTGCCAGCAGTGAACAGGGGACAGGGGGTACCGAGCAGTACTTC
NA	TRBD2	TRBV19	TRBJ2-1	CASTSGGGPYNEQFF	TGTGCCAGTACCTCGGGCGGGGGGCCCTACAATGAGCAGTTCTTC
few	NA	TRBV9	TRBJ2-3	CASSVDSNTDTQYF	TGTGCCAGCAGCGTAGACAGCAACACAGATACGCAGTATTTT
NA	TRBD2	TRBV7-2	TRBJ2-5	CASSLAGSGVWETQYF	TGTGCCAGCAGCTTAGCCGGTAGCGGGGTGTGGGAGACCCAGTACTTC
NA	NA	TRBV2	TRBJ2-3	CASSEGGSGLGTDTQYF	TGTGCCAGCTCCGAAGGAGGGAGCGGCCTGGGCACAGATACGCAGTATTTT
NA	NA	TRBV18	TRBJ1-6	CASSNARVRGNSPLHF	TGTGCCAGCTCTAATGCGAGGGTTCGGGGGAATTCACCCCTCCACTTT
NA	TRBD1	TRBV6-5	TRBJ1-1	CASSRDRGGTEAFF	TGTGCCAGCAGTAGGGACAGAGGCGGCACTGAAGCTTTCTTT